What follows are 7 T cell receptor beta chains derived from one specimen sequenced in a study of CD8+ T cells in alopecia areata. As to treatment: oral pan-JAK inhibitor, 5-10 mg twice daily. Extracted RNA was reverse transcribed into cDNA, the sequencing template. The method was immunoSEQ multiplex PCR; TCRdb's version includes in-frame clones alone and lacks a portion of them. The sample includes some 100,000 clones, roughly 56% of them seen just once. The starting material was CD8+ T cells sorted from blood, obtained between weeks 55 and 65, from a patient treated with tofacitinib. The source of these receptors is a human donor with alopecia areata.

The genes are TRBV5-1 and TRBJ2-5, with a tentative D call TRBD1 (6 bases). The CDR3 is 16 residues long. Germline CDR1 and CDR2: SGHRS and YFSETQ. The V and J ends lost 4 bases and 5 bases respectively, with 21 bases between them. The CDR3 loop reads CASSPHLIQGPETQYF. CDR3 bases: TGCGCCAGCAGCCCCCACTTGATACAGGGTCCTGAGACCCAGTACTTC.

The J gene is TRBJ2-7, the V gene TRBV27, with D uncertain. CDR1 MNHEY and CDR2 SMNVEV come from the germline V gene (reference sequence). V was pared by 0 bases and J by 4 bases, with 7 bases between. CDR3 size: 13 residues. The CDR3 region is CASSLSFQYEQYF. Written as DNA, the CDR3 is TGTGCCAGCAGTTTATCTTTCCAGTACGAGCAGTACTTC.

This sequence joins TRBV19 and TRBJ1-1; D gene ambiguous. Germline CDR1 LNHDA, CDR2 SQIVND (reference sequence). The CDR3 is made up of 14 amino acids. V was trimmed by 5 bases and J by 4 bases, leaving 14 bases between them. The CDR3 DNA sequence: TGTGCCAGTAGTTCTCGTCCGGGTAGCACTGAAGCTTTCTTT. It is translated as CASSSRPGSTEAFF.

The chain uses TRBV6-6 and TRBJ2-7; no definite D call. Trimming took off 10 bases at V and 2 bases at J, with 21 bases between the two ends. The CDR3 runs 15 residues. Germline V CDR1 and CDR2: MNHNY, SVGAGI (reference sequence). The CDR3 DNA reads TGTGCCACCTTCAACCCGGGCAGAGCAACCTACGAGCAGTACTTC. Translating it yields CATFNPGRATYEQYF.

V gene TRBV15 combines with J gene TRBJ2-3; D gene unclear. V lost 3 bases and J 5 bases, leaving 12 bases between the germline ends. The CDR3 has 14 residues. CDR1 and CDR2 from the germline V gene are LNHNV and YYDKDF (reference sequence). The CDR3 nucleotides read TGTGCCACCAGCAGCCCCATGGTCGAAGATACGCAGTATTTT. It codes for CATSSPMVEDTQYF.

This clone occurred a few times. The chain uses TRBV4-1 and TRBJ1-2; weak D call: TRBD1 (6 bases). With 0 bases removed from V and 4 bases from J, the gap between germline ends came to 12 bases. This CDR3 spans 15 amino acids. The germline CDR1 and CDR2 sequences are MGHRA and YSYEKL. The CDR3 loop reads CASSQEGGSGYGYTF. As DNA, the CDR3 is TGCGCCAGCAGCCAAGAAGGGGGTTCTGGCTATGGCTACACCTTC.

The V call is TRBV29-1, the J call TRBJ2-2, with 7 nucleotides matching TRBD1. V lost 2 bases and J lost 4; bases outside the gene matches: 1. The CDR3 runs 13 residues. Germline loops: CDR1 SQVTM, CDR2 ANQGSEA. CDR3 in amino acids: CSVERDSTGELFF. In DNA, the CDR3 is TGCAGCGTTGAACGGGACAGCACCGGGGAGCTGTTTTTT.